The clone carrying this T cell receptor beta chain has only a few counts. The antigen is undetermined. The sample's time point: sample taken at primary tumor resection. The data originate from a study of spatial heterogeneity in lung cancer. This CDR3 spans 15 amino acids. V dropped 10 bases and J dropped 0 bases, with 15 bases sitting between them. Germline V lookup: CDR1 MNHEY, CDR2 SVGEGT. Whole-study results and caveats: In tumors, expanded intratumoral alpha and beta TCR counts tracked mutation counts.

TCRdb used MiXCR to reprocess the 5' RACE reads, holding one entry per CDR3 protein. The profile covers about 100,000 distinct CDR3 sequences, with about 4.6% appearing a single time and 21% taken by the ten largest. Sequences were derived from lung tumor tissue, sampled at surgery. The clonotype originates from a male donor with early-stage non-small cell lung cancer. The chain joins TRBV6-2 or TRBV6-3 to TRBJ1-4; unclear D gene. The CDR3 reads CATSYSKSTNEKLFF. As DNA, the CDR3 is TGTGCCACCTCCTACAGCAAATCAACTAATGAAAAACTGTTTTTT.